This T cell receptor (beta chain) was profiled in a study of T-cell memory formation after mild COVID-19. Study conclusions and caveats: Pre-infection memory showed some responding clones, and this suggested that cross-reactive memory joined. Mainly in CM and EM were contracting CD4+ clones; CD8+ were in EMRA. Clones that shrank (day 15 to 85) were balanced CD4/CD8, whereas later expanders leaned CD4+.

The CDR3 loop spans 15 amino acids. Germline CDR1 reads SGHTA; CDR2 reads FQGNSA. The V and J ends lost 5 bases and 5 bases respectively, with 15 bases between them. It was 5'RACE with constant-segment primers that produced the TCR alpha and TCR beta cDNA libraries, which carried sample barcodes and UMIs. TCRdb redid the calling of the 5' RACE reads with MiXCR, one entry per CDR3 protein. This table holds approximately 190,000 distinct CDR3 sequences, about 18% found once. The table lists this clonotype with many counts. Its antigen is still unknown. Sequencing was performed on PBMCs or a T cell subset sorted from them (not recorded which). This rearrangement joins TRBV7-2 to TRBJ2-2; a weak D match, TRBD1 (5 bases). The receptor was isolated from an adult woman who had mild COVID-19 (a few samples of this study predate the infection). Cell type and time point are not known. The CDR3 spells CASSIDRRRTGELFF. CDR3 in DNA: TGTGCCAGCAGCATCGACAGACGGCGGACCGGGGAGCTGTTTTTT.